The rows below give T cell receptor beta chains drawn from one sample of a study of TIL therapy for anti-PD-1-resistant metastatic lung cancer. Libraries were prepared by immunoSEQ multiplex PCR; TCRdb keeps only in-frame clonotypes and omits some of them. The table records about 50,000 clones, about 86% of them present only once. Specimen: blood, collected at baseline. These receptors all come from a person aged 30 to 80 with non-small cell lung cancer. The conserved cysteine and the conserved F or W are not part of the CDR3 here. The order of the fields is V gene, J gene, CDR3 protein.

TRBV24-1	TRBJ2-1	AGARTSGMAEQF
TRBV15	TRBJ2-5	ATSREGTRQETQY
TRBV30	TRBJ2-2	ACTGSGELF
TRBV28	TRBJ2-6	ASSPGYPGANVLT
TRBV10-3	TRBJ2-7	ATSHPPGLEQY
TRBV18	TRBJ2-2	ASSPTWLAEYSNTGELF
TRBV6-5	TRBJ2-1	ASSYVRGGNEQF
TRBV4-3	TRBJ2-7	ASSQLRGQNYEQY
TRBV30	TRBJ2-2	AYPPGELF
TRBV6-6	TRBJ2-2	ASSWTSSTGELF
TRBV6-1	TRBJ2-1	ASSDIPGLGEQF
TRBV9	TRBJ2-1	ASSIAGGRNNEQF
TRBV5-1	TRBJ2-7	ASSVSGTFSYEQY
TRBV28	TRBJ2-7	ASSPSGQGPAYEQY
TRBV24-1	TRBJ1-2	ATSDSNLEGDYGYT
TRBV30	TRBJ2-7	AWTRVPYEQY
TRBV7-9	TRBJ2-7	ASSQLRDRGDEQY
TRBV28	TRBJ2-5	ASSTSPTGGGPGTQY
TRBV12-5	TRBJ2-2	ASGLGRFGEPNTGELF
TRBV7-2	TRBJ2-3	ASSYESEASTDTQY
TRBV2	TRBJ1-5	ASSERGGTGGRQPQH
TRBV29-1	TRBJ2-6	SVEVRGAGANVLT
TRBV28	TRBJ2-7	ASTLTDSYEQY
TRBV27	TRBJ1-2	ASSLTGRANYGYT
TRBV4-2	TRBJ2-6	ASSQGGSGANVLT